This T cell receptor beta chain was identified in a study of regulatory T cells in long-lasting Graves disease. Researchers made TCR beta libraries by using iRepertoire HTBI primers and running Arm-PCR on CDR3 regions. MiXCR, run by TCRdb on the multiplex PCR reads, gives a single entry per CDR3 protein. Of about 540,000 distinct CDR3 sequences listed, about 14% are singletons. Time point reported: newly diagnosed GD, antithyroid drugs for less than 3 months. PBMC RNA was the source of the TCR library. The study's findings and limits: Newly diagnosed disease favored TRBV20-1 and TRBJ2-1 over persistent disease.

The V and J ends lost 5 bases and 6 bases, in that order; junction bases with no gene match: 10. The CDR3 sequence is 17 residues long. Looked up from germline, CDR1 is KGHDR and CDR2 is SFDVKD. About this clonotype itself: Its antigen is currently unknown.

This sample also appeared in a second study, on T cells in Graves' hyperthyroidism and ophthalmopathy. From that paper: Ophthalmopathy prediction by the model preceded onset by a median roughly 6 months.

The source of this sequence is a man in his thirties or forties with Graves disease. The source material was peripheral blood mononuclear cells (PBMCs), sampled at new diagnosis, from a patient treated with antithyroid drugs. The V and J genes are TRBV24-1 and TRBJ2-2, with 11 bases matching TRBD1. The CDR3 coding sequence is TGTGCCACCAGTGCCTCGGGACAGGGGGTTATAGCCGGGGAGCTGTTTTTT. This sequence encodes CATSASGQGVIAGELFF.